These 29 T cell receptor beta chains share one sample of origin, sequenced in a study of T cells in Graves' hyperthyroidism and ophthalmopathy. The investigators amplified TCR beta CDR3 regions from RNA transcripts. Using the HTBI primer set, a first-round RT-PCR was run on the TCR CDR3. MiXCR was run by TCRdb on the multiplex PCR reads, yielding one entry per CDR3 protein. The data show about 260,000 distinct CDR3 sequences, 16% seen once. The sample comprised blood. The origin of the receptors is a woman younger than 35 with Graves' ophthalmopathy.

This clonotype was seen repeatedly, ten times or more. The rearrangement joins TRBV3-1 to TRBJ2-3; D is ambiguous. Germline V gene lookup returns CDR1 LGHDT and CDR2 YNNKEL (reference sequence). The CDR3 totals 12 residues. V gave up 1 base and J gave up 6 bases, with 5 bases separating them. CDR3 sequence: CASSQGPDTQYF. The DNA for the CDR3 is TGTGCCAGCAGCCAAGGCCCGGATACGCAGTATTTT.

This clonotype was seen ten or more times. V and J are TRBV3-1 and TRBJ2-4; maybe TRBD1 (6 bases). The CDR3 sequence is 14 residues long. Trimming cost V 4 bases and J 8 bases, with 15 bases left between them. Germline CDR1 LGHDT, CDR2 YNNKEL (reference sequence). Here the CDR3 reads CASSPWTAVDIQYF. DNA for the CDR3: TGTGCCAGCAGCCCTTGGACAGCTGTAGACATTCAGTACTTC.

This clonotype showed up many times. This rearrangement joins TRBV12-3 or TRBV12-4 to TRBJ1-1; D remains ambiguous. V lost 3 bases and J lost 1, with 6 bases in between. CDR3 size: 13 residues. The CDR3 is CASSLQKNTEAFF. The CDR3 DNA reads as TGTGCCAGCAGTTTGCAGAAGAACACTGAAGCTTTCTTT.

The sample holds many counts of this clonotype. The chain joins TRBV6-5 to TRBJ2-7, with 8 bases lining up with TRBD1. Germline CDR1 MNHEY, CDR2 SVGAGI. The CDR3 has 15 residues. V lost 0 bases, J lost 2 bases, and 3 bases stayed unmatched. CDR3 DNA sequence: TGTGCCAGCAGTTACTCCGGGGACAGGACCTACGAGCAGTACTTC. Its translation is CASSYSGDRTYEQYF.

This clonotype was picked up many times. V usage is TRBV6-1 and J usage is TRBJ2-2, with TRBD1 matching over 8 bases. Germline lookup yields CDR1 MNHNS and CDR2 SASEGT. The CDR3 has 15 amino acids. The V and J ends lost 6 bases and 3 bases, in that order; junction bases with no gene match: 6. CDR3 nucleotide sequence: TGTGCCAGCAGCTCCGGGACAGGTCACACCGGGGAGCTGTTTTTT. Translation gives CASSSGTGHTGELFF.

This clonotype was found many times. The rearrangement joins TRBV29-1 to TRBJ1-1, with D possibly matching TRBD1 (6 bases). Trimming took off 5 bases at V and 0 bases at J, with 13 bases between the two ends. CDR3 length: 14 residues. CDR1 is SQVTM and CDR2 is ANQGSEA in the germline V gene. CDR3 in DNA: TGCAGCGTTTACGCAGGGGTTGTGAACACTGAAGCTTTCTTT. Translating gives CSVYAGVVNTEAFF.

This clonotype has a count of ten or more. V gene TRBV28 combines with J gene TRBJ2-1, with D possibly matching TRBD1 (8 bases). The germline V gene encodes CDR1 MDHEN and CDR2 SYDVKM. The CDR3 loop spans 16 amino acids. The V end was cut by 6 bases, the J end by 7 bases, with 22 bases between. CDR3 coding DNA: TGTGCCAGCAGGGAGCTACAGGGGGGGACAAAGAATGAGCAGTTCTTC. Its protein product is CASRELQGGTKNEQFF.

This clonotype has a count of ten or more. The CDR3 nucleotides read TGTGCCAGCATTATGACCTTAGGGACTGAAGCTTTCTTT. Translated, it gives CASIMTLGTEAFF. J is TRBJ1-1 and V is TRBV6-2 or TRBV6-3; D is unclear. Per the germline V gene, CDR1 is MNHEY and CDR2 is SVGEGT. Trimming took off 7 bases at V and 5 bases at J, with 14 bases between the two ends. The CDR3 length is 13 residues.

The chain links TRBV11-1 to TRBJ1-3; unclear D gene. Germline values: CDR1 SGHAT, CDR2 FQDESV (reference sequence). The length of the CDR3 is 15 residues. Trimming left V 5 bases short and J 2 bases short, with 13 bases between. CDR3 residues: CASSQDGSAGNTIYF. CDR3 DNA: TGTGCCAGCAGCCAGGACGGGAGCGCTGGAAACACCATATATTTT. Complete variable domain (other parts from reference TRBV11-1 and TRBJ1-3): EAEVAQSPRYKITEKSQAVAFWCDPISGHATLYWYRQILGQGPELLVQFQDESVVDDSQLPKDRFSAERLKGVDSTLKIQPAELGDSAMYLCASSQDGSAGNTIYFGEGSWLTVV.

This clonotype was found many times. The V and J genes are TRBV6-6 and TRBJ2-7; D is unclear. V lost 2 bases to trimming and J lost 1 base, with 6 bases between them. The CDR3 consists of 13 residues. Per the germline V gene, CDR1 is MNHNY and CDR2 is SVGAGI (reference sequence). DNA for the CDR3: TGTGCCAGCAGTTACGACGGGTCCTACGAGCAGTACTTC. Amino acids: CASSYDGSYEQYF.

The sample holds a few counts of this clonotype. V gene TRBV5-1 combines with J gene TRBJ2-3, with no clear D. The V end was cut by 0 bases, the J end by 4 bases, with 6 bases between. CDR3 length: 13 amino acids. Per the germline V gene, CDR1 is SGHRS and CDR2 is YFSETQ. For the CDR3, the DNA is TGCGCCAGCAGCTTGGTTACTCCAGATACGCAGTATTTT. Protein: CASSLVTPDTQYF.

This clonotype was seen ten or more times. The chain is built from TRBV4-3 and TRBJ1-2; no clear D gene. The CDR3 is made up of 13 amino acids. Trimming cost V 4 bases and J 6 bases, with 12 bases left between them. Germline CDR1 LGHNA, CDR2 YSLEER. CDR3: CASSPSWGDGYTF. In DNA, the CDR3 is TGCGCCAGCAGCCCAAGTTGGGGAGATGGCTACACCTTC.

V gene TRBV10-3 combines with J gene TRBJ1-6; 7 bases are shared with TRBD1. The CDR3 extends over 17 amino acids. The germline gives CDR1 ENHRY, CDR2 SYGVKD. The V segment lost 0 bases and the J segment 4 bases; nucleotides outside the gene matches: 6. The CDR3 DNA reads as TGTGCCATCAGTGAGTCAACAGGGGCCGGTTATAATTCACCCCTCCACTTT. This translates into CAISESTGAGYNSPLHF.

This clonotype was recorded at least ten times. The gene calls are TRBV10-3 and TRBJ1-2; D is ambiguous. Germline CDR1 reads ENHRY; CDR2 reads SYGVKD. V was shortened by 6 bases and J by 3 bases, with 14 bases between the two germline ends. CDR3 length: 14 residues. This CDR3 reads CAISGGPQDYGYTF. DNA of the CDR3: TGTGCCATCAGCGGAGGTCCGCAGGACTATGGCTACACCTTC.

The V and J genes are TRBV11-2 and TRBJ2-1; D might be TRBD1 (6 bases). The CDR3 is 18 residues long. Trimming removed 5 bases from V and 0 bases from J, with 20 bases in between. Germline loops: CDR1 SGHAT, CDR2 FQNNGV. The CDR3 DNA sequence: TGTGCCAGCAGCCCCGATAGCCGAGGACAGCGCTCCTACAATGAGCAGTTCTTC. As protein: CASSPDSRGQRSYNEQFF.

In this sample, this clonotype turned up many times. The chain employs TRBV20-1 and TRBJ2-1; D is unresolved. Germline CDR1 and CDR2: DFQATT and SNEGSKA (reference sequence). Trimming removed 4 bases from V and 4 bases from J, with 14 bases in between. The CDR3 extends over 14 amino acids. The CDR3 here is CSAKNWAAYNEQFF. In nucleotides, the CDR3 is TGCAGTGCTAAGAACTGGGCGGCTTACAATGAGCAGTTCTTC.

The V call is TRBV19, the J call TRBJ2-1, with D possibly being TRBD1 or TRBD2 (5 bases each). Germline lookup yields CDR1 LNHDA and CDR2 SQIVND (reference sequence). V was clipped by 5 bases and J by 7 bases, with 18 bases between them. The CDR3 is 15 amino acids. DNA for the CDR3: TGTGCCAGTAGTGTAGGGACGTCCACGGGGAATGAGCAGTTCTTC. The encoded protein is CASSVGTSTGNEQFF.

This clonotype has ten or more counts. The V call is TRBV20-1, the J call TRBJ2-7, with a possible D match to TRBD1 (6 bases). Trimming pared 4 bases from V and 6 bases from J, leaving 13 bases between. CDR3 length: 12 amino acids. Germline V gene lookup returns CDR1 DFQATT and CDR2 SNEGSKA (reference sequence). CDR3 sequence: CSATFGQSEQYF. The CDR3 DNA follows: TGCAGTGCTACCTTCGGACAGTCCGAGCAGTACTTC.

This clonotype was seen many times. The V gene is TRBV19, the J gene TRBJ1-1; D is perhaps TRBD1 (5 bases). Trimming removed 7 bases at V and 1 base at J, with 13 bases between. This CDR3 region has 14 residues. Germline assignment: CDR1 LNHDA and CDR2 SQIVND (reference sequence). The CDR3 DNA reads as TGTGCCAGTAATTTTGGACACCAGAACACTGAAGCTTTCTTT. Translation gives CASNFGHQNTEAFF.

This clonotype was detected ten times or more. The genes are TRBV11-3 and TRBJ2-3; 9 bases are shared with TRBD1. This CDR3 comprises 14 residues. V shed 3 bases and J 4 bases; nucleotides not matched to a gene: 2. The germline V gene has CDR1 SGHNT and CDR2 YENEEA. The CDR3 reads CASSLGTGSDTQYF. The DNA for the CDR3 is TGTGCCAGCAGCTTGGGGACAGGGTCAGATACGCAGTATTTT.

At least ten counts were recorded for this clonotype. V and J are TRBV9 and TRBJ2-3; 11 bases agree with TRBD2. The CDR3 contains 16 residues. Germline CDR1 reads SGDLS; CDR2 reads YYNGEE. Trimming removed 3 bases from V and 2 bases from J; junction bases left unmatched: 5. The CDR3 region has the DNA TGTGCCAGCAGCGCAGGGACTAGCGGTTCCACAGATACGCAGTATTTT. As protein: CASSAGTSGSTDTQYF. The whole variable domain, filled in from reference TRBV9 and TRBJ2-3, reads DSGVTQTPKHLITATGQRVTLRCSPRSGDLSVYWYQQSLDQGLQFLIQYYNGEERAKGNILERFSAQQFPDLHSELNLSSLELGDSALYFCASSAGTSGSTDTQYFGPGTRLTVL.

This chain links TRBV2 with TRBJ1-5, with D unclear. The V and J ends lost 5 bases and 3 bases respectively, with 14 bases between them. Germline V gene sequence: CDR1 SNHLY, CDR2 FYNNEI. The CDR3 is 15 amino acids. CDR3 coding DNA: TGTGCCAGCAGTTCCCTAGACCGACACAATCAGCCCCAGCATTTT. The encoded protein is CASSSLDRHNQPQHF.

In its sample, this clonotype was seen many times. V is TRBV6-6 and J is TRBJ1-4; possibly TRBD1 for D (5 bases). Germline values: CDR1 MNHNY, CDR2 SVGAGI (reference sequence). The CDR3 has 16 amino acids. The ends were cut back, 2 bases at V and 0 bases at J, with 10 bases in the middle. Here the CDR3 reads CASSYEGRATNEKLFF. For the CDR3, the DNA is TGTGCCAGCAGTTACGAGGGGAGGGCAACTAATGAAAAACTGTTTTTT.

The chain joins TRBV11-2 to TRBJ1-2; 7 bases match TRBD1. This CDR3 comprises 15 residues. V trimming: 1 base; J trimming: 4 bases; junction bases outside the gene matches: 6. Germline V gene lookup returns CDR1 SGHAT and CDR2 FQNNGV. The chain's CDR3 is CASSLGRQGGYGYTF. Written as DNA, the CDR3 is TGTGCCAGCAGCTTAGGCCGACAGGGCGGCTATGGCTACACCTTC.

This clonotype has ten or more counts. At one of its ends the junction is not consistent with the germline gene, which may arise from a read error. The chain joins TRBV2 to TRBJ1-1; a weak D match, TRBD1 (6 bases). Germline V gives CDR1 SNHLY, CDR2 FYNNEI. There are 13 residues in the CDR3. CDR3: CASNEQGRTEAFF. The CDR3 nucleotides read TGTGCCAGCAATGAACAGGGACGCACTGAAGCTTTCTTT.

This clonotype has just a few counts. This chain links TRBV20-1 with TRBJ2-5; 10 bases line up with TRBD2. Germline values: CDR1 DFQATT, CDR2 SNEGSKA (reference sequence). The V gene end was trimmed by 5 bases and the J gene end by 6 bases; junction bases not matched to a gene: 3. The CDR3 contains 12 residues. The DNA of the CDR3 is TGCAGTGCTCTTACTAGCGGGAAGACCCAGTACTTC. Translating gives CSALTSGKTQYF.

This clonotype was seen repeatedly, ten times or more. The V and J genes are TRBV11-3 and TRBJ2-2; tentative D call: TRBD2 (5 bases). Germline CDR1 SGHNT, CDR2 YENEEA. Trimming shortened V by 5 bases and J by 6 bases, and 13 bases separated the two germline ends. This CDR3 region has 14 residues. The CDR3, as DNA: TGTGCCAGCAGCATGGACTCAAAAGCCGGGGAGCTGTTTTTT. Protein sequence: CASSMDSKAGELFF.

The table lists this clonotype with many counts. The V and J genes are TRBV3-1 and TRBJ1-6; D perhaps matches TRBD1 (6 bases). Trimming took 0 bases from V and 9 from J, leaving 18 bases between them. This CDR3 is built from 17 residues. Germline V gene lookup returns CDR1 LGHDT and CDR2 YNNKEL (reference sequence). Here the CDR3 DNA reads TGTGCCAGCAGCCAAGAAGCCAGGGGCTTTGGTTTTTCACCCCTCCACTTT. It specifies CASSQEARGFGFSPLHF.

This clonotype has a count of ten or more. The chain is built from TRBV7-9 and TRBJ2-1, with 12 nucleotides matching TRBD2. The CDR3 covers 16 residues. V gave up 1 base and J gave up 4 bases; unmatched junction bases: 2. Germline-derived CDR1 and CDR2 are SEHNR and FQNEAQ (reference sequence). The CDR3 loop reads CASSLGTSGIYNEQFF. DNA of the CDR3: TGTGCCAGCAGCTTAGGGACTAGCGGGATATACAATGAGCAGTTCTTC.